This TCR beta chain was obtained from a study of T cells after yellow fever vaccination. Trimming shortened V by 0 bases and J by 6 bases, and 15 bases separated the two germline ends. CDR3 length: 16 amino acids. Germline V CDR1 and CDR2: SGHTA, FQGNSA. Each CDR3 protein gets one entry after TCRdb re-called the 5' RACE reads with MiXCR. The data contain under 700,000 distinct CDR3 sequences, around 17% of them singletons. The specimen comprised PBMCs, sampled less than 6 days after the first yellow fever vaccination. The gene calls are TRBV7-2 and TRBJ2-1; either TRBD1 or TRBD2 may fit D (5 bases each). The receptor's source is a young man who received the YFV17D yellow fever vaccine. CDR3 DNA: TGTGCCAGCAGCTTAGCCGGGACCCTTTGGCGCAATGAGCAGTTCTTC. It translates to CASSLAGTLWRNEQFF.